The 29 T cell receptor beta chains given below trace back to one sample, sequenced in a study of identical twins (dated by TCRdb to the mid-2010s). Receptor amplification or capture employed 5' RACE. The reads were generated on an Illumina HiSeq 2000. The public sequencing data were trimmed at Q25 with fastp and processed into clonotypes with MiXCR by TCRdb, which kept only in-frame beta chains. Entries are consolidated by CDR3 protein sequence, retaining the most common genes and DNA. This sample gives 500,000 to 550,000 distinct CDR3 sequences in total; 20% to 25% of them show up just once. The ten most abundant clones make up about 0.91% of the sample. These records were also assigned to another study, of T cells expressing NK-cell markers.

The specimen sequenced was CD4+ T cells sorted from blood. The receptor source for this set is a woman under 30 in good health.

This clonotype showed up just a few times. J is TRBJ2-1 and V is TRBV10-1; 8 bases map to TRBD2. The CDR3 has 13 amino acids. V lost 7 bases, J lost 10 bases, and 9 bases stayed unmatched. Per germline, CDR1 WNHNN and CDR2 SYGVQD (reference sequence). The CDR3 DNA reads TGCGCCAGCACCGACCCGACTAGCGCAGAGCAGTTCTTC. Translated: CASTDPTSAEQFF.

This clonotype showed up just a few times. The chain employs TRBV9 and TRBJ2-1; possibly TRBD1 for D (5 bases). The germline V gene has CDR1 SGDLS and CDR2 YYNGEE. Between the trimmed V and J ends, which lost 3 bases and 3 bases, there was a span of 10 bases. CDR3 length: 14 amino acids. The chain's CDR3 is CASSGAGIYNEQFF. The CDR3 DNA sequence: TGTGCCAGCAGCGGGGCAGGGATCTACAATGAGCAGTTCTTC. The variable domain in full, with the rest retrieved from reference TRBV9 and TRBJ2-1, is DSGVTQTPKHLITATGQRVTLRCSPRSGDLSVYWYQQSLDQGLQFLIQYYNGEERAKGNILERFSAQQFPDLHSELNLSSLELGDSALYFCASSGAGIYNEQFFGPGTRLTVL.

This clonotype was observed a few times. V is TRBV29-1 and J is TRBJ1-1, with TRBD1 matching 7 bases. The V gene's germline CDR1 is SQVTM and CDR2 ANQGSEA. This CDR3 has 12 residues. V dropped 7 bases and J dropped 8; count of bases not matched to a gene: 10. The CDR3, as DNA: TGCAGCGCGGGGGGGGCAGGGGGAGAAGCTTTCTTT. Translated, it gives CSAGGAGGEAFF.

CDR3 in amino acids: CSAVTAGHTEAFF. CDR3 nucleotides: TGCAGTGCCGTAACAGCGGGCCACACTGAAGCTTTCTTT. V gene TRBV20-1 combines with J gene TRBJ1-1; D unclear. Germline V CDR1 and CDR2: DFQATT, SNEGSKA (reference sequence). V lost 6 bases and J 3 bases, leaving 14 bases between the germline ends. The CDR3 is 13 residues long.

The table lists this clonotype with a few counts. This chain connects TRBV20-1 to TRBJ2-7; D perhaps matches TRBD1 (5 bases). The V end was cut by 5 bases, the J end by 3 bases, with 14 bases between. Germline CDR1 and CDR2: DFQATT and SNEGSKA (reference sequence). The CDR3 totals 13 residues. The CDR3 spells CSASTASIYEQYF. CDR3 DNA: TGCAGTGCTTCGACAGCCTCCATCTACGAGCAGTACTTC.

This clonotype has just a few counts. The chain combines TRBV7-9 with TRBJ2-3; TRBD1 aligns across 7 bases. Trimming took 5 bases from V and 0 from J; bases not matched to a gene: 5. CDR3 length equals 15 residues. The germline V gene encodes CDR1 SEHNR and CDR2 FQNEAQ (reference sequence). CDR3 sequence reads: CASSTRDRSTDTQYF. Here the CDR3 DNA reads TGTGCCAGCAGCACCCGGGACAGAAGCACAGATACGCAGTATTTT.

CDR3 in amino acids: CASSGGPRDEQFF. The CDR3 DNA is TGTGCCAGCAGCGGCGGACCGAGGGATGAGCAGTTCTTC. The rearrangement links TRBV9 to TRBJ2-1; D might be TRBD2 (5 bases). V lost 3 bases and J 8 bases, leaving 12 bases between the germline ends. CDR3 length: 13 residues. From germline, CDR1 is SGDLS and CDR2 YYNGEE. Full variable domain (outside the CDR3, taken from reference TRBV9 and TRBJ2-1): DSGVTQTPKHLITATGQRVTLRCSPRSGDLSVYWYQQSLDQGLQFLIQYYNGEERAKGNILERFSAQQFPDLHSELNLSSLELGDSALYFCASSGGPRDEQFFGPGTRLTVL.

The rearrangement links TRBV20-1 to TRBJ2-1; D assignment may be TRBD1 or TRBD2 (6 bases each). This CDR3 region has 17 residues. Deletions cut 6 bases from V and 8 bases from J, with 29 bases between. Germline V lookup: CDR1 DFQATT, CDR2 SNEGSKA (reference sequence). The CDR3 coding sequence is TGCAGTGCCCAGGGGACCCCGGGACTGGGGGGTTTGGATGAGCAGTTCTTC. This codes for CSAQGTPGLGGLDEQFF.

This clonotype was found a few times. The chain couples TRBV11-3 to TRBJ1-6; 7 bases match TRBD1. The length of the CDR3 is 15 residues. Germline loops: CDR1 SGHNT, CDR2 YENEEA. With V trimmed by 2 bases and J by 7 bases, 5 bases remained unmatched. The CDR3 DNA reads TGTGCCAGCAGCTTACGCGGGACAGACAATTCACCCCTCCACTTT. Translated, it gives CASSLRGTDNSPLHF.

The V call is TRBV25-1, the J call TRBJ2-2; 9 bases agree with TRBD2. The CDR3 totals 14 residues. J was trimmed by 3 bases and V by 6 bases; bases with no gene match: 2. Germline V gives CDR1 MGHDK, CDR2 SYGVNS. CDR3 in amino acids: CASRLAGYTGELFF. The DNA for the CDR3 is TGTGCCAGCAGGCTAGCGGGATACACCGGGGAGCTGTTTTTT.

This clonotype came up many times. The chain couples TRBV10-3 to TRBJ2-2; 8 bases fit TRBD2. There are 12 residues in the CDR3. The germline V gene encodes CDR1 ENHRY and CDR2 SYGVKD. V was pared by 10 bases and J by 4 bases, with 2 bases of the junction left unmatched. This chain's CDR3 is CASGGSTGELFF. The DNA of the CDR3 is TGTGCCAGCGGGGGGAGCACCGGGGAGCTGTTTTTT.

This clonotype was observed a handful of times. The chain has TRBV5-1 and TRBJ1-1, with 11 bases fitting TRBD1. CDR1 and CDR2 from the germline V gene are SGHRS and YFSETQ. Unmatched junction bases numbered 7, after V lost 7 bases and J lost 8 bases. The CDR3 is 13 amino acids. The CDR3 coding sequence is TGCGCCAGCGGCGGGGACAGGGGGGAGGAAGCTTTCTTT. It specifies CASGGDRGEEAFF.

In its sample, this clonotype was seen once. V is TRBV12-3 or TRBV12-4 and J is TRBJ2-5; 10 bases match TRBD2. With 2 bases clipped from V and 5 bases from J, the junction kept 5 bases outside the gene matches. The CDR3 loop spans 15 amino acids. The DNA of the CDR3 is TGTGCCAGCAGTTTAAGCGGTAGCGGGGGGGAGACCCAGTACTTC. Residues: CASSLSGSGGETQYF.

The chain uses TRBV6-1 and TRBJ2-3, with 13 bases identical to TRBD2. V was pared by 5 bases and J by 6 bases, with 14 bases of the junction left unmatched. CDR3 size: 18 residues. The germline CDR1 and CDR2 sequences are MNHNS and SASEGT. In DNA form, the CDR3 reads TGTGCCAGCAGTACAAGACCCGGGACTAGCGGGACCCCGGATACGCAGTATTTT. Translating gives CASSTRPGTSGTPDTQYF.

The J gene is TRBJ1-3, the V gene TRBV12-3 or TRBV12-4; TRBD1 is a possible D gene (5 bases). CDR3 length: 16 residues. V was pared by 4 bases and J by 0 bases, with 13 bases between. The CDR3 reads CASSSRQISSGNTIYF. In nucleotides, the CDR3 is TGTGCCAGCAGTTCCCGACAGATCTCCTCTGGAAACACCATATATTTT.

Comment on this clonotype: The CDR3 ends on some other residue instead of the conserved phenylalanine or tryptophan, so this is likely a read error. This sequence joins TRBV20-1 and TRBJ2-1; D may be TRBD1 (5 bases). This CDR3 is built from 9 residues. Germline V CDR1 and CDR2: DFQATT, SNEGSKA (reference sequence). The DNA for the CDR3 is TGCAAGGGGCCCCGTGAGCAGTTCATC. This sequence encodes CKGPREQFI.

This clonotype has a handful of counts. V is TRBV7-3 and J is TRBJ1-3; D unresolved. This CDR3 region has 16 residues. CDR1 and CDR2 from the germline V gene are SGHTA and FQGTGA. V was clipped by 1 base and J by 0 bases, with 10 bases between them. The CDR3 coding sequence is TGTGCCAGCAGCTTAAAGGTGGCAGGCTCTGGAAACACCATATATTTT. This codes for CASSLKVAGSGNTIYF.

V usage is TRBV5-1 and J usage is TRBJ2-2; D is undetermined. CDR3 length: 15 amino acids. Germline lookup yields CDR1 SGHRS and CDR2 YFSETQ. The ends were cut back, 0 bases at V and 5 bases at J, with 11 bases in the middle. CDR3 protein: CASSLEATFTGELFF. The CDR3 DNA reads TGCGCCAGCAGCTTGGAGGCGACATTTACCGGGGAGCTGTTTTTT. Variable domain in full (rest from reference TRBV5-1 and TRBJ2-2): KAGVTQTPRYLIKTRGQQVTLSCSPISGHRSVSWYQQTPGQGLQFLFEYFSETQRNKGNFPGRFSGRQFSNSRSEMNVSTLELGDSALYLCASSLEATFTGELFFGEGSRLTVL.

As DNA, the CDR3 is TGCAGTGCTGGCTCGACTAGCCAAGAGACCCAGTACTTC. It encodes CSAGSTSQETQYF. This chain uses TRBV20-1 with TRBJ2-5, with D tentatively TRBD2 (6 bases). The CDR3 has 13 amino acids. The V gene lost 5 bases and the J gene lost 1 base, with 11 bases spanning the gap. Germline V gene lookup returns CDR1 DFQATT and CDR2 SNEGSKA (reference sequence).

This clonotype was found many times. This chain links TRBV5-1 with TRBJ1-1; D call uncertain. Germline assignment: CDR1 SGHRS and CDR2 YFSETQ. The CDR3 contains 13 residues. The ends were cut back, 2 bases at V and 1 base at J, with 6 bases in the middle. CDR3 sequence (DNA): TGCGCCAGCAGCTTTGCAGAGAACACTGAAGCTTTCTTT. Its protein is CASSFAENTEAFF.

This chain connects TRBV19 to TRBJ2-1, with 10 bases fitting TRBD2. Germline V gene sequence: CDR1 LNHDA, CDR2 SQIVND (reference sequence). The CDR3 covers 14 residues. Trimming cost V 8 bases and J 3 bases; bases outside gene matches: 4. CDR3 sequence (DNA): TGTGCCAGTCAAAGCGGGGGGGACTACAATGAGCAGTTCTTC. This sequence encodes CASQSGGDYNEQFF.

The V and J genes are TRBV5-1 and TRBJ1-2; no definite D call. The length of the CDR3 is 11 residues. The germline V and J ends were trimmed by 8 bases and 8 bases, with 13 bases remaining between them. Germline loops: CDR1 SGHRS, CDR2 YFSETQ. CDR3 coding DNA: TGCGCCAGTGAAGAGGAGCAAGGCTACACCTTC. Translating it yields CASEEEQGYTF.

Only a few counts were recorded for this clonotype. This chain connects TRBV6-6 to TRBJ2-5, with 10 bases matching TRBD2. Germline CDR1 reads MNHNY; CDR2 reads SVGAGI (reference sequence). The CDR3 length is 13 residues. With 10 bases clipped from V and 5 bases from J, the junction kept 7 bases outside the gene matches. This CDR3 is CAILRAGGETQYF. The CDR3 nucleotides read TGTGCCATACTAAGAGCGGGGGGGGAGACCCAGTACTTC.

The sample holds a few counts of this clonotype. The rearrangement links TRBV4-3 to TRBJ2-7; TRBD2 is a possible D gene (5 bases). This CDR3 is built from 16 residues. The V gene's germline CDR1 is LGHNA and CDR2 YSLEER. Trimming removed 1 base from V and 7 bases from J, with 20 bases in between. The CDR3 DNA reads TGCGCCAGCAGCCAAGGGGTCGGACTCCGAGACGGAGAGCAGTACTTC. Its protein product is CASSQGVGLRDGEQYF.

The rearrangement joins TRBV15 to TRBJ2-2, with D unclear. Per germline, CDR1 LNHNV and CDR2 YYDKDF (reference sequence). Trimming pared 3 bases from V and 3 bases from J, leaving 5 bases between. The CDR3 covers 13 residues. Here the CDR3 reads CATSREYTGELFF. As DNA, the CDR3 is TGTGCCACCAGCAGGGAGTACACCGGGGAGCTGTTTTTT.

This clonotype was observed a few times. The rearrangement joins TRBV27 to TRBJ2-2; no definite D call. Trimming cost V 2 bases and J 7 bases, with 17 bases left between them. This CDR3 has 16 residues. CDR1 MNHEY and CDR2 SMNVEV come from the germline V gene (reference sequence). The chain's CDR3 is CASSLRYPKYGGELFF. CDR3 bases: TGTGCCAGCAGTTTAAGATACCCAAAATATGGCGGGGAGCTGTTTTTT.

The chain is built from TRBV6-5 and TRBJ2-1; D remains ambiguous. CDR3 size: 12 residues. Germline V lookup: CDR1 MNHEY, CDR2 SVGAGI. V gave up 5 bases and J gave up 6 bases, with 8 bases separating them. CDR3 sequence (DNA): TGTGCCAGCAGTGCTTTCCTCAATGAGCAGTTCTTC. Its protein product is CASSAFLNEQFF.

The V call is TRBV2, the J call TRBJ2-4, with a tentative D call TRBD1 (5 bases). The length of the CDR3 is 13 residues. Germline V CDR1 and CDR2: SNHLY, FYNNEI. V lost 6 bases to trimming and J lost 0 bases, with 6 bases between them. CDR3 sequence (DNA): TGTGCCAGCAGGACAGTAGCCAAAAACATTCAGTACTTC. This sequence encodes CASRTVAKNIQYF. The whole variable domain, filled in from reference TRBV2 and TRBJ2-4, reads EPEVTQTPSHQVTQMGQEVILRCVPISNHLYFYWYRQILGQKVEFLVSFYNNEISEKSEIFDDQFSVERPDGSNFTLKIRSTKLEDSAMYFCASRTVAKNIQYFGAGTRLSVL.

The CDR3 nucleotides read TGTGCCAGCAGCTTATCCGCCGGGACAGCCAATGAGCAGTTCTTC. It encodes CASSLSAGTANEQFF. The J gene is TRBJ2-1, the V gene TRBV7-6; 7 bases match TRBD1. With 2 bases clipped from V and 6 bases from J, the junction kept 7 bases outside the gene matches. The CDR3 totals 15 residues. Looked up from germline, CDR1 is SGHVS and CDR2 is FNYEAQ.